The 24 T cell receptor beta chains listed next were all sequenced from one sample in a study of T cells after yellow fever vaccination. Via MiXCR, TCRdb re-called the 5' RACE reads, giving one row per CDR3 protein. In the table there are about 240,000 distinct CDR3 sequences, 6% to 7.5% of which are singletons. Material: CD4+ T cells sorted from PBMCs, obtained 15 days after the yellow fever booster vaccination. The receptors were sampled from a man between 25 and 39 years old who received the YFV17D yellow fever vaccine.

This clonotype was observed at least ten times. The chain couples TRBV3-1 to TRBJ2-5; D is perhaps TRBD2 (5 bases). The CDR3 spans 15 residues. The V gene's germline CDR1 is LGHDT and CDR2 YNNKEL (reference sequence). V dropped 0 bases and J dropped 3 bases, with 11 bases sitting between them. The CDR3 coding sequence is TGTGCCAGCAGCCAAGAGCCAACTAGAGAAGAGACCCAGTACTTC. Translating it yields CASSQEPTREETQYF.

The CDR3 spells CASSLGSGYEQFF. In nucleotides, the CDR3 is TGTGCCAGCAGCCTCGGGAGTGGGTATGAGCAGTTCTTC. The J gene is TRBJ2-1, the V gene TRBV7-2, with TRBD2 as a possible D gene (6 bases). With 5 bases removed from V and 8 bases from J, the gap between germline ends came to 13 bases. CDR3 length: 13 residues. In germline, CDR1 is SGHTA, CDR2 FQGNSA.

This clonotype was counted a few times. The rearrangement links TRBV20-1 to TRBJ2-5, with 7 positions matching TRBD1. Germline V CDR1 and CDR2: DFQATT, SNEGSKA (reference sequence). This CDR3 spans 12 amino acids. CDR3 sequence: CSTPQGRETQYF. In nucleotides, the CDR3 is TGCAGCACCCCACAGGGGAGAGAGACCCAGTACTTC.

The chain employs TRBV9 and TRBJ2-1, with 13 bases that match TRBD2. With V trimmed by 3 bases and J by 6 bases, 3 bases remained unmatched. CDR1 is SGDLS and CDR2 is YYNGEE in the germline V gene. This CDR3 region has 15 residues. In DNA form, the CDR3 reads TGTGCCAGCAGCGGGACTAGCGGGAGCAGCAATGAGCAGTTCTTC. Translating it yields CASSGTSGSSNEQFF. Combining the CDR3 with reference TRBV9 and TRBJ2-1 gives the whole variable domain DSGVTQTPKHLITATGQRVTLRCSPRSGDLSVYWYQQSLDQGLQFLIQYYNGEERAKGNILERFSAQQFPDLHSELNLSSLELGDSALYFCASSGTSGSSNEQFFGPGTRLTVL.

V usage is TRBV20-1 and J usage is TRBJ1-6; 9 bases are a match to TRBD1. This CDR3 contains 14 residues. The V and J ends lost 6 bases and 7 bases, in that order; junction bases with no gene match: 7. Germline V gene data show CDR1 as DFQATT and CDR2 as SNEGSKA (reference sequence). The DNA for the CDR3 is TGCAGTGCCCACCTCGGGACAGGGAATTCACCCCTCCACTTT. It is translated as CSAHLGTGNSPLHF.

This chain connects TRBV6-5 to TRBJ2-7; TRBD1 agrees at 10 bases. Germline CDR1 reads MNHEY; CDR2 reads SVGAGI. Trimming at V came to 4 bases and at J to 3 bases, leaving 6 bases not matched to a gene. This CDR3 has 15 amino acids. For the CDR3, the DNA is TGTGCCAGCAGTTTCCGGGACAGGGGAGTCTACGAGCAGTACTTC. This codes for CASSFRDRGVYEQYF.

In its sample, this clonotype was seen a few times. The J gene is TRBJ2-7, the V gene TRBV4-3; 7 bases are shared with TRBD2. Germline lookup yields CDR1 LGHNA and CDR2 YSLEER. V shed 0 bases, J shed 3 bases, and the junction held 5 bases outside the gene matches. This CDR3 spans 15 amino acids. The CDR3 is CASSQEASGFYEQYF. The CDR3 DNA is TGCGCCAGCAGCCAAGAGGCTAGCGGATTCTACGAGCAGTACTTC.

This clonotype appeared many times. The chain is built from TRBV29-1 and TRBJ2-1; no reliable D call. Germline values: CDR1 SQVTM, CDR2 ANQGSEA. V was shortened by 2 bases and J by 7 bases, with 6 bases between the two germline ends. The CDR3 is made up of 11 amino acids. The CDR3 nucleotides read TGCAGCGTTGAACGCCTGAATGAGCAGTTCTTC. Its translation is CSVERLNEQFF.

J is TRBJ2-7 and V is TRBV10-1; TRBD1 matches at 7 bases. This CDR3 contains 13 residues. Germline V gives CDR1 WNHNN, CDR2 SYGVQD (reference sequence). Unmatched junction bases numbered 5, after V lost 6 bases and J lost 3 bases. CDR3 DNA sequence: TGCGCCAGCAGCGATGGACAGGACTACGAGCAGTACTTC. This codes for CASSDGQDYEQYF.

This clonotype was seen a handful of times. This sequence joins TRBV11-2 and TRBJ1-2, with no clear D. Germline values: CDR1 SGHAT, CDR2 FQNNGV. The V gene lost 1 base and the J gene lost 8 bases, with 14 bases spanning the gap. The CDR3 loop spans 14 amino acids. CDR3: CASSLVEGLSGYTF. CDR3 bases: TGTGCCAGCAGCTTAGTAGAGGGCCTTTCAGGCTACACCTTC.

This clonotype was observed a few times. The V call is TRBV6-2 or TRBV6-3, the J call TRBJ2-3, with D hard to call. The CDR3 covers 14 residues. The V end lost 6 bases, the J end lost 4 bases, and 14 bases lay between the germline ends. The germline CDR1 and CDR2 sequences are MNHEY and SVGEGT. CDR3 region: CASSQIRASDTQYF. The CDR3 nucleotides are TGTGCCAGCAGCCAGATCCGGGCGTCAGATACGCAGTATTTT.

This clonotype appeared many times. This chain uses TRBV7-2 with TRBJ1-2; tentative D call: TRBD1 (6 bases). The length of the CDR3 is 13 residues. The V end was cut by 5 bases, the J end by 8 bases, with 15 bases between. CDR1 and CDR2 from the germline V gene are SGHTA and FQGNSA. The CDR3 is CASSTGPSGGYTF. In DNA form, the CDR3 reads TGTGCCAGCAGCACAGGGCCTTCTGGCGGCTACACCTTC.

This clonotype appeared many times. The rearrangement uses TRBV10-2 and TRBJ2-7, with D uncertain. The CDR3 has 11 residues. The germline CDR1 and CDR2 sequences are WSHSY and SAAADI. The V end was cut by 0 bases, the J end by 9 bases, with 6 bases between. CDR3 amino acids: CASSESWAQYF. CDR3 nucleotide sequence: TGCGCCAGCAGTGAGTCCTGGGCGCAGTACTTC.

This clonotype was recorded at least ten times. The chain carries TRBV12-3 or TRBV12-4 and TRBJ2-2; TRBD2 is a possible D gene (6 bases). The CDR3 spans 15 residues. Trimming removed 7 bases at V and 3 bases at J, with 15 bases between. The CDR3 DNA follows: TGTGCCAGCATTGGTGCGGGAAGATACACCGGGGAGCTGTTTTTT. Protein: CASIGAGRYTGELFF.

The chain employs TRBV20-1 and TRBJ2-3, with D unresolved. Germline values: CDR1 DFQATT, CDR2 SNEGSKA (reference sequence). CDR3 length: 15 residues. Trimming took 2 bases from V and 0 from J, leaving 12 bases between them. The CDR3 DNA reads TGCAGTGCTAGACTTCCTATCGGGAGCACAGATACGCAGTATTTT. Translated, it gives CSARLPIGSTDTQYF.

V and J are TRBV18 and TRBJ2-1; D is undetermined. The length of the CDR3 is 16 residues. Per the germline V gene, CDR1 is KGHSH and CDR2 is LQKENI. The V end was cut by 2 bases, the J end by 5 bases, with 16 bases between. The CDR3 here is CASSPWQDFGHNEQFF. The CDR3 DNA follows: TGTGCCAGCTCACCATGGCAGGATTTCGGACACAATGAGCAGTTCTTC.

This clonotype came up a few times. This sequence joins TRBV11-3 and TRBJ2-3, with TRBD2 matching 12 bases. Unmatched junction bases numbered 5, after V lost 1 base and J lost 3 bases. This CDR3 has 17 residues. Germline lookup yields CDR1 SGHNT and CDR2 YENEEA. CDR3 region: CASSLGTSGRQTDTQYF. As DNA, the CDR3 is TGTGCCAGCAGCTTAGGAACTAGCGGGAGGCAAACAGATACGCAGTATTTT.

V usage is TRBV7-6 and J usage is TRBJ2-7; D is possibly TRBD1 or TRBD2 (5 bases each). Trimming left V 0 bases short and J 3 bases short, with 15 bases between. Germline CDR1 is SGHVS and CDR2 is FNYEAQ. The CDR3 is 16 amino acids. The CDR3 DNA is TGTGCCAGCAGCTTAGCAGCCGGGGCCAAAAACTACGAGCAGTACTTC. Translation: CASSLAAGAKNYEQYF.

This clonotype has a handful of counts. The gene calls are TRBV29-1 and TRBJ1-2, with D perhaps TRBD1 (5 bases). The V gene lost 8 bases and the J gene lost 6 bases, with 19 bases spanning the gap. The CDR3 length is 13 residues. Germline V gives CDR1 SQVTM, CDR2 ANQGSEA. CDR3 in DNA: TGCAGCTCCTCGGGGGGGAATTTTGATGGCTACACCTTC. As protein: CSSSGGNFDGYTF.

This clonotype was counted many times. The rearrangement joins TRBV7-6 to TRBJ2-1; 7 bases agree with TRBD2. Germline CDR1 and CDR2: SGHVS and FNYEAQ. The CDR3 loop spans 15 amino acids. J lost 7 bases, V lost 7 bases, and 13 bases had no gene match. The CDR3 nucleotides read TGTGCCAGCATCCCTTTGGCGGGAGTGGGGAATGAGCAGTTCTTC. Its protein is CASIPLAGVGNEQFF.

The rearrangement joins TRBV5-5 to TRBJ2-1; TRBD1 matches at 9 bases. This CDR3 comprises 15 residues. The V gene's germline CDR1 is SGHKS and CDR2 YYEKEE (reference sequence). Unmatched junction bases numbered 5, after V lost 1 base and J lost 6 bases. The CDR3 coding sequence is TGTGCCAGCAGCTTGTGGGTGACAGGGGGCAATGAGCAGTTCTTC. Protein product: CASSLWVTGGNEQFF.

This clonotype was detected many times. For the CDR3, the DNA is TGCGCCAGCAGCTTGGGAGGTCTCCAAGAGACCCAGTACTTC. It specifies CASSLGGLQETQYF. The V and J genes are TRBV5-1 and TRBJ2-5; D not resolved. The V and J ends lost 0 bases and 1 base respectively, with 7 bases between them. The CDR3 spans 14 residues. CDR1 SGHRS and CDR2 YFSETQ come from the germline V gene.

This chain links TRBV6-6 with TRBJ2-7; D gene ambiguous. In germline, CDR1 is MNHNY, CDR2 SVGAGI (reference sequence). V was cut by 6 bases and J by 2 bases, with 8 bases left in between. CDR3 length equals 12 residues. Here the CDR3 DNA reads TGTGCCAGCAGCCCCGTGGCCTACGAGCAGTACTTC. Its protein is CASSPVAYEQYF.

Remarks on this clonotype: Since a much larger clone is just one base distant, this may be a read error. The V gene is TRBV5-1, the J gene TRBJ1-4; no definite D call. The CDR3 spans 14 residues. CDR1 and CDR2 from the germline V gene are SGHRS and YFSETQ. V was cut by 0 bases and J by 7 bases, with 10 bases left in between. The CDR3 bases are TGCGCCAGCAGCTTGGGGAGGTATAGTGAAAAACTGTTTTTT. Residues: CASSLGRYSEKLFF.